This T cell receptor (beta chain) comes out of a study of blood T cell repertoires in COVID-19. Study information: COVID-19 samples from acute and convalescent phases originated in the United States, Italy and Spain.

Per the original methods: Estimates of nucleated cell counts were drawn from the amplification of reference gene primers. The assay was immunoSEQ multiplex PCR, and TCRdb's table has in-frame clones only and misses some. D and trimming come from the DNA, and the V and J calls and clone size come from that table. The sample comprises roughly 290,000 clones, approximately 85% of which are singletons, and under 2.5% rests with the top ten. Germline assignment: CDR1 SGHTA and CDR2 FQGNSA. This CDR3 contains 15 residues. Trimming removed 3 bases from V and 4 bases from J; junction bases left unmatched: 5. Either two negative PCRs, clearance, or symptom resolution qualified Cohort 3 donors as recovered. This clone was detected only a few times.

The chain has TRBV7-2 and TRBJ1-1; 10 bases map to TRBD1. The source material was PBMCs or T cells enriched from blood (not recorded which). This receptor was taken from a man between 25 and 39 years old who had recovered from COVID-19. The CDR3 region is CASSFSGQGSTEAFF. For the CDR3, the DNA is TGTGCCAGCAGCTTCTCGGGACAGGGGAGCACTGAAGCTTTCTTT. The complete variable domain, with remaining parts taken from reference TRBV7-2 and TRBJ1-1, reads GAGVSQSPSNKVTEKGKDVELRCDPISGHTALYWYRQSLGQGLEFLIYFQGNSAPDKSGLPSDRFSAERTGGSVSTLTIQRTQQEDSAVYLCASSFSGQGSTEAFFGQGTRLTVV.